This is a list of T cell receptor beta chains from one sample in a study of cytomegalovirus exposure and HLA in healthy donors. Method: immunoSEQ multiplex PCR; TCRdb's copy keeps in-frame clones and lacks some. The sample yields about 200,000 clones, of which the top ten take up more than 0.95%. The sequenced material came from PBMCs. The receptors here all came from a girl aged 2-10 years in good health and CMV-seropositive. Both conserved end residues are part of each CDR3. Fields, in order: V gene, J gene, CDR3 protein.

TRBV11-3	TRBJ1-1	CASSAARYTEAFF
TRBV10-3	TRBJ1-1	CAISVRGGDDTEAFF
TRBV7-9	TRBJ1-5	CASSLAQAGVYQPQHF
TRBV18	TRBJ2-7	CASSPSRTGSSYEQYF
TRBV28	TRBJ1-5	CASSLVAHRDDQPQHF
TRBV19	TRBJ1-1	CASSTTTLLTEAFF
TRBV15	TRBJ2-1	CATSSAYGGFAYNEQFF
TRBV7-8	TRBJ2-3	CASGIPAAGDTQYF
TRBV7-8	TRBJ1-2	CASSLDNGGYTF
TRBV6-6	-	CASSEDSPTYEQYF
TRBV2	TRBJ2-3	CASIWTGAYTDTQYF
TRBV6-4	TRBJ1-1	CASSATGSTEAFF
TRBV4-1	TRBJ2-7	CASSQPSGSGSYEQYF
TRBV10-1	TRBJ2-1	CASQASGRAKSPYNEQFF
TRBV6-6	TRBJ2-3	CASSFERAGTDTQYF
TRBV7-9	TRBJ2-2	CASIPRGTENTGELFF
TRBV2	TRBJ2-7	CASSELRGVYEQYF
TRBV5-4	TRBJ2-3	CASSSGLGGYTDTQYF
TRBV6-4	TRBJ1-6	CASSGTGMDSPLHF
TRBV7-8	TRBJ1-1	CASSPETVNTEAFF
TRBV9	TRBJ2-5	CASSLGTSGRETQYF
TRBV23-1	TRBJ1-2	CVGGGNYGYTF
TRBV29-1	TRBJ2-1	CSVEDRHGSYNEQFF
TRBV2	TRBJ2-7	CASSREAGGRYEQYF
TRBV28	TRBJ1-2	CASRTGRNGYTF
TRBV7-9	TRBJ1-2	CASSFLIMDSRRAGYTF
TRBV4-1	TRBJ2-5	CASSQVLAKETQYF
TRBV27	TRBJ2-7	CASSLTSDSYEQYF
TRBV10-3	TRBJ1-2	CAIMGQRSYGYTF